Shown below are 19 T cell receptor beta chains from a single sample sequenced in a study of PD-L1 blockade in urothelial cancer. Measured with immunoSEQ multiplex PCR; TCRdb has only the in-frame clones, and not every one. The table lists some 39,000 clones, 85% of them singletons, with roughly 2.5% in the top ten. Time point noted: peripheral blood 6 weeks after treatment start. The input for sequencing was PBMCs, taken around atezolizumab (anti-PD-L1) treatment. The receptor set was obtained from a man aged 70 or older with urothelial cancer.

CDR3 coding DNA: TGCGCCAGCAGCTCACCTAGCTTAGATACGCAGTATTTT. Its protein product is CASSSPSLDTQYF. The chain is built from TRBV5-1 and TRBJ2-3; perhaps TRBD2 as D (5 bases). CDR1 is SGHRS, CDR2 YFSETQ, per germline. This CDR3 region has 13 residues. Deletions cut 3 bases from V and 5 bases from J, with 10 bases between.

In its sample, this clone was seen once. The V gene is TRBV19, the J gene TRBJ1-5; possible D gene TRBD1, 6 bases. Germline loops: CDR1 LNHDA, CDR2 SQIVND (reference sequence). Trimming removed 2 bases at V and 6 bases at J, with 11 bases between. The CDR3 extends over 14 amino acids. In DNA, the CDR3 is TGTGCCAGTAGTATACAGGGGTCAGGTCAGCCCCAGCATTTT. It translates to CASSIQGSGQPQHF.

The rearrangement links TRBV5-1 to TRBJ1-2; a weak D match, TRBD1 (5 bases). The germline V gene encodes CDR1 SGHRS and CDR2 YFSETQ. V was trimmed by 0 bases and J by 0 bases, leaving 15 bases between them. The CDR3 consists of 17 residues. The CDR3: CASSLDLGVASNYGYTF. As DNA, the CDR3 is TGCGCCAGCAGCTTGGATTTAGGGGTCGCGTCTAACTATGGCTACACCTTC.

This chain connects TRBV2 to TRBJ2-5; TRBD1 is a possible D gene (5 bases). The CDR3 is 13 residues long. Per germline, CDR1 SNHLY and CDR2 FYNNEI. V was shortened by 3 bases and J by 5 bases, with 10 bases between the two germline ends. Here the CDR3 reads CASSDRQGETQYF. CDR3 DNA sequence: TGTGCCAGCAGTGACCGCCAGGGTGAGACCCAGTACTTC.

As concerns this clone: At one end the junction does not follow the germline gene, possibly because of a read error. The chain recombines TRBV7-7 with TRBJ2-5; 7 positions match TRBD2. This CDR3 has 15 residues. Looked up from germline, CDR1 is SSHAT and CDR2 is FNYEAQ (reference sequence). In DNA, the CDR3 is TGTGCTAGCAGCCGCGTCGCGGGGGAACAAGAGACCCAGTACTTC. Its translation is CASSRVAGEQETQYF. The full variable domain, its missing parts supplied by reference TRBV7-7 and TRBJ2-5, is GAGVSQSPRYKVTKRGQDVTLRCDPISSHATLYWYQQALGQGPEFLTYFNYEAQPDKSGLPSDRFSAERPEGSISTLTIQRTEQRDSAMYRCASSRVAGEQETQYFGPGTRLLVL.

The chain uses TRBV10-1 and TRBJ2-3; D possibly corresponds to TRBD1 (6 bases). CDR3 length equals 15 residues. The V end lost 3 bases, the J end lost 3 bases, and 13 bases lay between the germline ends. CDR1 is WNHNN, CDR2 SYGVQD, per germline (reference sequence). As DNA, the CDR3 is TGCGCCAGCAGTGAAACGGGACATCGTACAGATACGCAGTATTTT. Encoded protein: CASSETGHRTDTQYF.

V is TRBV6-4 and J is TRBJ2-7; 9 positions agree with TRBD2. Losses at the gene ends were 6 bases for V and 3 bases for J; bases not matched to a gene: 9. The germline V gene encodes CDR1 MRHNA and CDR2 SNTAGT. The CDR3 runs to 15 residues. Here the CDR3 DNA reads TGTGCCAGCAGACCAATAGCGGGGGCTTTCTACGAGCAGTACTTC. This codes for CASRPIAGAFYEQYF.

V and J are TRBV7-2 and TRBJ2-7, with 8 bases aligning to TRBD2. The junction had 7 bases not matched to a gene; V was cut back by 6 bases and J by 3 bases. This CDR3 spans 14 amino acids. Germline V lookup: CDR1 SGHTA, CDR2 FQGNSA. This chain's CDR3 is CASSFRTSGYEQYF. Written as DNA, the CDR3 is TGTGCCAGCAGTTTCCGAACTAGCGGCTACGAGCAGTACTTC.

The chain couples TRBV6-1 to TRBJ1-4; D possibly corresponds to TRBD1 (5 bases). CDR3 length: 15 amino acids. V lost 3 bases and J 7 bases, leaving 15 bases between the germline ends. The germline V gene encodes CDR1 MNHNS and CDR2 SASEGT. Here the CDR3 DNA reads TGTGCCAGCAGTGAGAACGGGGGATGGGGTGAAAAACTGTTTTTT. This translates into CASSENGGWGEKLFF.

CDR3 bases: TGTGCCAGCAGCTTAGAGAGAGGAAACACCATATATTTT. Its protein is CASSLERGNTIYF. The V and J genes are TRBV13 and TRBJ1-3, with D hard to call. V was pared by 1 base and J by 4 bases, with 5 bases between. Germline V gene lookup returns CDR1 PRHDT and CDR2 FYEKMQ (reference sequence). This CDR3 has 13 residues.

The V call is TRBV9, the J call TRBJ2-7; D ambiguous. Germline loops: CDR1 SGDLS, CDR2 YYNGEE. The CDR3 extends over 14 amino acids. The V end lost 5 bases, the J end lost 1 base, and 13 bases lay between the germline ends. The CDR3 loop reads CASRDNHGSYEQYF. CDR3 DNA sequence: TGTGCCAGCAGAGATAACCACGGTTCCTACGAGCAGTACTTC.

This clone appeared a single time. The chain carries TRBV19 and TRBJ2-3; TRBD1 matches at 10 bases. The length of the CDR3 is 20 residues. With 4 bases clipped from V and 0 bases from J, the junction kept 16 bases outside the gene matches. Per the germline V gene, CDR1 is LNHDA and CDR2 is SQIVND (reference sequence). CDR3 DNA sequence: TGTGCCAGTAGTAACCGGACAGGGGGGAGTCCCCTTTATAGCACAGATACGCAGTATTTT. Protein product: CASSNRTGGSPLYSTDTQYF. Full variable domain (remainder filled in from reference TRBV19 and TRBJ2-3): DGGITQSPKYLFRKEGQNVTLSCEQNLNHDAMYWYRQDPGQGLRLIYYSQIVNDFQKGDIAEGYSVSREKKESFPLTVTSAQKNPTAFYLCASSNRTGGSPLYSTDTQYFGPGTRLTVL.

The chain joins TRBV6-1 to TRBJ2-7, with D perhaps TRBD2 (6 bases). Trimming cost V 2 bases and J 6 bases, with 14 bases left between them. This CDR3 region has 14 residues. From germline, CDR1 is MNHNS and CDR2 SASEGT. The CDR3 loop reads CASSELRESIEQYF. In nucleotides, the CDR3 is TGTGCCAGCAGTGAACTCCGGGAGTCTATCGAGCAGTACTTC.

J is TRBJ2-7 and V is TRBV4-1; 8 nucleotides line up with TRBD1. The V gene end was trimmed by 1 base and the J gene end by 5 bases; junction bases not matched to a gene: 10. CDR3 length: 16 residues. Germline V gene sequence: CDR1 MGHRA, CDR2 YSYEKL. The CDR3 bases are TGCGCCAGCAGCCAAGGTCAAGGACAGGGTTTCGACGAGCAGTACTTC. Its translation is CASSQGQGQGFDEQYF.

The CDR3 region has the DNA TGCAGCGTTGAAGATCCCCTAGCGGGAGGGATAGGAGATACGCAGTATTTT. Translation: CSVEDPLAGGIGDTQYF. The chain uses TRBV29-1 and TRBJ2-3; TRBD2 aligns across 12 bases. The ends lost 0 bases at V and 5 bases at J; junction bases unmatched: 9. Germline V lookup: CDR1 SQVTM, CDR2 ANQGSEA. This CDR3 has 17 residues.

V gene TRBV7-6 combines with J gene TRBJ2-7; 9 bases align to TRBD1. With V trimmed by 3 bases and J by 2 bases, 2 bases remained unmatched. From germline, CDR1 is SGHVS and CDR2 FNYEAQ. The CDR3 runs 14 residues. This CDR3 is CASSLGQGAYEQYF. DNA for the CDR3: TGTGCCAGCAGCTTGGGACAGGGAGCCTACGAGCAGTACTTC.

The chain uses TRBV6-5 and TRBJ1-1; D might be TRBD1 (5 bases). Trimming took off 1 base at V and 4 bases at J, with 7 bases between the two ends. The germline gives CDR1 MNHEY, CDR2 SVGAGI. This CDR3 is built from 13 residues. The CDR3 sequence: CASSYLGATEAFF. The CDR3 DNA is TGTGCCAGCAGTTACTTAGGGGCCACTGAAGCTTTCTTT.

The chain is built from TRBV4-2 and TRBJ2-5, with TRBD2 matching over 11 bases. The CDR3 is 19 residues long. Germline CDR1 and CDR2: LGHNA and YNFKEQ. V lost 0 bases, J lost 2 bases, and 11 bases stayed unmatched. The DNA of the CDR3 is TGTGCCAGCAGCCAAGAAACTAGCGGGAGTTTAGCAGGGCAAGAGACCCAGTACTTC. Its translation is CASSQETSGSLAGQETQYF.

J is TRBJ2-5 and V is TRBV15, with TRBD2 matching over 8 bases. Germline-derived CDR1 and CDR2 are LNHNV and YYDKDF (reference sequence). The CDR3 length is 18 residues. The ends lost 0 bases at V and 5 bases at J; junction bases unmatched: 14. The CDR3 bases are TGTGCCACCAGCAGAGATAGTCGGAGCGGGAGATGGTATGAGACCCAGTACTTC. Amino acid sequence: CATSRDSRSGRWYETQYF.